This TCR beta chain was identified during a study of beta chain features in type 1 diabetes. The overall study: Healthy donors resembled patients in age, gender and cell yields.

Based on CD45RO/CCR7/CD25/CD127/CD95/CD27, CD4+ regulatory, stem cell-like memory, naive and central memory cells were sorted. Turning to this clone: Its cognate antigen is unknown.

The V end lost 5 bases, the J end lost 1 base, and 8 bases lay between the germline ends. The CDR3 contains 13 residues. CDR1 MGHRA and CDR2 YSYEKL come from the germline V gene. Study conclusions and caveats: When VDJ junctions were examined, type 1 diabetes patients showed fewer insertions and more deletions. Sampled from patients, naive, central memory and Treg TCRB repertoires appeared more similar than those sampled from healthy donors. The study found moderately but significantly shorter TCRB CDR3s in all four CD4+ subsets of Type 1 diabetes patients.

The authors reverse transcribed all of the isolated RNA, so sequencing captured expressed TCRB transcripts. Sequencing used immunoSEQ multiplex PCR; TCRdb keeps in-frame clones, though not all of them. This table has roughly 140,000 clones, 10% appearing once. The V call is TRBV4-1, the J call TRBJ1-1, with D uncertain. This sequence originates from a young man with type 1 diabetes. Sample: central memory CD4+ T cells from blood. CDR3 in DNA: TGCGCCAGCAGCTTACAGCCGAACACTGAAGCTTTCTTT. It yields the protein CASSLQPNTEAFF.